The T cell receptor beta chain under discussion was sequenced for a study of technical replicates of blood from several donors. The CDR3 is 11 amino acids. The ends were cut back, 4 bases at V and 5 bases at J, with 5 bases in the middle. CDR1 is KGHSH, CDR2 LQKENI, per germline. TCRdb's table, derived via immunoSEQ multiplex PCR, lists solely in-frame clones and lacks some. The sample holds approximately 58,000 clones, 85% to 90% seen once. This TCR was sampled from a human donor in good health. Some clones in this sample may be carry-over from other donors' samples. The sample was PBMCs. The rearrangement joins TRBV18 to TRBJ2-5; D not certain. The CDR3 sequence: CASSLSETQYF. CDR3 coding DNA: TGTGCCAGCTCACTTTCGGAGACCCAGTACTTC.